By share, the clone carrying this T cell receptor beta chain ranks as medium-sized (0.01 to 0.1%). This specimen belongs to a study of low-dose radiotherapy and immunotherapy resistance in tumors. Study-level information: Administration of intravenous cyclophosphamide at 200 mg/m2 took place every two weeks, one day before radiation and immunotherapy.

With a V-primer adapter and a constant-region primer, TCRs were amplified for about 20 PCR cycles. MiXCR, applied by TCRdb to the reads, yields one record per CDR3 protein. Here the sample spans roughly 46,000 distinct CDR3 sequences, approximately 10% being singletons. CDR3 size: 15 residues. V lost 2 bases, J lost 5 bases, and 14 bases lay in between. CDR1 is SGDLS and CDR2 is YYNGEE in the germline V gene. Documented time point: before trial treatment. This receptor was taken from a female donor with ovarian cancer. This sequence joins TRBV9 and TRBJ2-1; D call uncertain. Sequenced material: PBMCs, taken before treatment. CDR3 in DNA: TGTGCCAGCAGCGTCCTATCTGGGCCCGACAATGAGCAGTTCTTC. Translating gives CASSVLSGPDNEQFF. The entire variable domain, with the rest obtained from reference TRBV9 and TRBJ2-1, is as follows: DSGVTQTPKHLITATGQRVTLRCSPRSGDLSVYWYQQSLDQGLQFLIQYYNGEERAKGNILERFSAQQFPDLHSELNLSSLELGDSALYFCASSVLSGPDNEQFFGPGTRLTVL.